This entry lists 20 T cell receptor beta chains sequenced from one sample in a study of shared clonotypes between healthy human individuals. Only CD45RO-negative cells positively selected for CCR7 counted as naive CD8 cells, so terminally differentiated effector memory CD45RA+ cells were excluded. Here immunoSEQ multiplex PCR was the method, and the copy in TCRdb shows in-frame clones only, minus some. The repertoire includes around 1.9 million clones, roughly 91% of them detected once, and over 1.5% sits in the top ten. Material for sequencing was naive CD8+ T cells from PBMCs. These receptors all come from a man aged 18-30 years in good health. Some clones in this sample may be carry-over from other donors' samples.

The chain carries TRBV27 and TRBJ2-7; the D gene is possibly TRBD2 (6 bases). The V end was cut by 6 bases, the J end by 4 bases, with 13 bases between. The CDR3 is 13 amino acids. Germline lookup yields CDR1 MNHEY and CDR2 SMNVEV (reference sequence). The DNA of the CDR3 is TGTGCCAGCAGGGGGCGGGGAAGGTACGAGCAGTACTTC. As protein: CASRGRGRYEQYF.

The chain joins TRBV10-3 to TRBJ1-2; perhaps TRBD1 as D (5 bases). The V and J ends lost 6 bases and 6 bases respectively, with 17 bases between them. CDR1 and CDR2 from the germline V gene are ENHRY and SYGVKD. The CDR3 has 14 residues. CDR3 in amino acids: CAISATTGTHGYTF. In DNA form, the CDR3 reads TGTGCCATCAGCGCCACTACCGGGACTCATGGCTACACCTTC.

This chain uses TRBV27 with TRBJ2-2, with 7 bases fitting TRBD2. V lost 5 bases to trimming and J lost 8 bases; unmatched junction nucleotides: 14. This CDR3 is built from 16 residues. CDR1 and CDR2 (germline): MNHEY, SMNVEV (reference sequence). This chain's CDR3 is CASSPLGEGRLGELFF. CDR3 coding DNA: TGTGCCAGCAGTCCTTTGGGGGAGGGCCGGTTAGGGGAGCTGTTTTTT.

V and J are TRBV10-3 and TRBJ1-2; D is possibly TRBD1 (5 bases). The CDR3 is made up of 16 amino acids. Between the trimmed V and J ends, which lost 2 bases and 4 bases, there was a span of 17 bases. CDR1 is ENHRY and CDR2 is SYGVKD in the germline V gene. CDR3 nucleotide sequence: TGTGCCATCAGTGAGACTAGGCAGGGTTCCTCCTATGGCTACACCTTC. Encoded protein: CAISETRQGSSYGYTF.

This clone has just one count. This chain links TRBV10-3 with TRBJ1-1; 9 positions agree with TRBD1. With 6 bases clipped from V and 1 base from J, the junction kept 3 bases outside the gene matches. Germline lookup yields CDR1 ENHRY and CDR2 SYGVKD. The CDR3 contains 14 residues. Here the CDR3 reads CAIRVGQGNTEAFF. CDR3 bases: TGTGCCATCAGGGTGGGACAGGGGAACACTGAAGCTTTCTTT.

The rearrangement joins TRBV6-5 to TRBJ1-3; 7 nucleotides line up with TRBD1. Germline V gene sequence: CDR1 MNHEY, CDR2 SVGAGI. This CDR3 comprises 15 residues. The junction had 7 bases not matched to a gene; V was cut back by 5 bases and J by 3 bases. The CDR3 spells CASSLGTDFGNTIYF. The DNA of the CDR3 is TGTGCCAGCAGTCTCGGGACAGACTTTGGAAACACCATATATTTT.

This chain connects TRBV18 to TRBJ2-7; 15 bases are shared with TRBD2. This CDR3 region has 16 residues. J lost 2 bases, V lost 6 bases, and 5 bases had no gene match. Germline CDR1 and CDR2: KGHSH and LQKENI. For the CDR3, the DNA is TGTGCCAGCTCGGGGACTAGCGGGAGGCGCCCCTACGAGCAGTACTTC. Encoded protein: CASSGTSGRRPYEQYF.

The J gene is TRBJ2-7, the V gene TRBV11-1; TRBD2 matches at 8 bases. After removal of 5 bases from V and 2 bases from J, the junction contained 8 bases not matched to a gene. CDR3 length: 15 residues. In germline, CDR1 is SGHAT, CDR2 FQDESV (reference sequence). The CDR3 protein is CASSPQRENPYEQYF. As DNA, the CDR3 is TGTGCCAGCAGCCCCCAGCGGGAGAACCCCTACGAGCAGTACTTC.

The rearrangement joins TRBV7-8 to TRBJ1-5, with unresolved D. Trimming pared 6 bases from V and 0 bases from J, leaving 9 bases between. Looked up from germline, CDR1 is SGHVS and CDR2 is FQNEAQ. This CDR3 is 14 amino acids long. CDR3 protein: CASRAEYSNQPQHF. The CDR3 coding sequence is TGTGCCAGCAGGGCAGAGTATAGCAATCAGCCCCAGCATTTT.

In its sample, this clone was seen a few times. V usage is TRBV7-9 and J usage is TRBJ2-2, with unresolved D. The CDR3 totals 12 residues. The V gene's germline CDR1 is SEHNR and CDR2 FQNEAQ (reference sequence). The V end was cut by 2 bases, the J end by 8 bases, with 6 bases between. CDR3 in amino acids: CASSLPGGELFF. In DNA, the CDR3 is TGTGCCAGCAGCTTACCAGGAGGGGAGCTGTTTTTT.

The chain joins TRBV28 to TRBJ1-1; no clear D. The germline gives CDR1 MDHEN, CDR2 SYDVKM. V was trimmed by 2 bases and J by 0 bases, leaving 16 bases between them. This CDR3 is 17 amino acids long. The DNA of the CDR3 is TGTGCCAGCAGTTTACGGGGTTTGGGCAGACTGAACACTGAAGCTTTCTTT. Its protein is CASSLRGLGRLNTEAFF.

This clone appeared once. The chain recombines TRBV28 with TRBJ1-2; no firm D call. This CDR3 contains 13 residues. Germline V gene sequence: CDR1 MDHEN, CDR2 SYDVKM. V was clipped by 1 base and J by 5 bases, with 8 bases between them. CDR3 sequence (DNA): TGTGCCAGCAGTTTATATGAAGATTATGGCTACACCTTC. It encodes CASSLYEDYGYTF.

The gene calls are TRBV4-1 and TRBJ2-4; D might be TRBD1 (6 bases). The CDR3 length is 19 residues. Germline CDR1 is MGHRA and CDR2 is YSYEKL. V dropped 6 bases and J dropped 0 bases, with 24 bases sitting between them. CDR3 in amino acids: CASRPFAGTKSLAKNIQYF. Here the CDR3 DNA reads TGCGCCAGCAGACCTTTTGCCGGGACAAAATCCTTAGCCAAAAACATTCAGTACTTC.

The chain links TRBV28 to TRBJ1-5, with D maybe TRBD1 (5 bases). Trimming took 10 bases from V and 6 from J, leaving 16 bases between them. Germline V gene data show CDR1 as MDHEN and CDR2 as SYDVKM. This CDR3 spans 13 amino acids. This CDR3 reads CAIGGSVFQPQHF. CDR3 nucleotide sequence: TGTGCCATTGGGGGGTCGGTATTTCAGCCCCAGCATTTT.

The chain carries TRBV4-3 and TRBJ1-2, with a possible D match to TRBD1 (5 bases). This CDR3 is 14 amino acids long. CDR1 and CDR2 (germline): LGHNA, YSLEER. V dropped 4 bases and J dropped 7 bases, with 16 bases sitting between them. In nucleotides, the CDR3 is TGCGCCAGCAGCCTTAAATTGGGGGATCCTGGCTACACCTTC. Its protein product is CASSLKLGDPGYTF.

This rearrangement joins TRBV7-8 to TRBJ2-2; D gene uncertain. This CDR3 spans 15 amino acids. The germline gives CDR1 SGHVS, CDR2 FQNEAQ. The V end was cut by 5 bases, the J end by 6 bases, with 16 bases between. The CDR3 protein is CASSPQIGASGELFF. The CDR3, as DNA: TGTGCCAGCAGCCCACAAATCGGCGCGTCCGGGGAGCTGTTTTTT.

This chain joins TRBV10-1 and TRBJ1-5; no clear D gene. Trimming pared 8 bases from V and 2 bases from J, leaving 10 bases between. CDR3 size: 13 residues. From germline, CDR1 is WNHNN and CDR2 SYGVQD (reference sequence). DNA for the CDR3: TGCGCCAGCCCCCCTACGGGCAATCAGCCCCAGCATTTT. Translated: CASPPTGNQPQHF.

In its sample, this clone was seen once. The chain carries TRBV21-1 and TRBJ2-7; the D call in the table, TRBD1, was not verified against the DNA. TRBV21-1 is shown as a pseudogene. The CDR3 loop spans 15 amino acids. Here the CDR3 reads CASPSAGDWPYEQYF. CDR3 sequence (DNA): TGTGCCAGTCCGTCGGCAGGGGATTGGCCCTACGAGCAGTACTTC.

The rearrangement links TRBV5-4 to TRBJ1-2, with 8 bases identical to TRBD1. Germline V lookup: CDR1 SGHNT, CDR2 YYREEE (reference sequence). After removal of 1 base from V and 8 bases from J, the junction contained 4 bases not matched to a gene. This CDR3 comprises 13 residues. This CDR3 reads CASSLTGGWGYTF. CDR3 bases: TGTGCCAGCAGCTTGACAGGGGGTTGGGGCTACACCTTC.

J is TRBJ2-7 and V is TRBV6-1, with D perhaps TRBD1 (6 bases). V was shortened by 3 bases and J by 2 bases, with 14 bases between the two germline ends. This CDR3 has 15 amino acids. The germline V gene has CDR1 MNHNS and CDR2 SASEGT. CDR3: CASSDLGTPAYEQYF. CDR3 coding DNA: TGTGCCAGCAGTGATCTCGGGACACCTGCCTACGAGCAGTACTTC.